The present T cell receptor beta chain was sequenced within a study of blood T cell repertoires in COVID-19. Overall study: Sites across the United States, Italy and Spain contributed samples from acute and convalescent COVID-19.

TCRdb's table, derived via immunoSEQ multiplex PCR, lists solely in-frame clones and lacks some. The sample yields around 120,000 clones, approximately 80% seen once. Germline CDR1 is SQVTM and CDR2 is ANQGSEA. The CDR3 is made up of 14 amino acids. The germline V and J ends were trimmed by 4 bases and 0 bases, with 12 bases remaining between them. This clonotype originated in a man in his 70s with acute or convalescent COVID-19. What was sequenced was peripheral blood. V is TRBV29-1 and J is TRBJ1-1; possible D gene TRBD1, 5 bases. The CDR3 sequence: CSVGLGHMNTEAFF. Written as DNA, the CDR3 is TGCAGCGTTGGACTCGGACATATGAACACTGAAGCTTTCTTT.